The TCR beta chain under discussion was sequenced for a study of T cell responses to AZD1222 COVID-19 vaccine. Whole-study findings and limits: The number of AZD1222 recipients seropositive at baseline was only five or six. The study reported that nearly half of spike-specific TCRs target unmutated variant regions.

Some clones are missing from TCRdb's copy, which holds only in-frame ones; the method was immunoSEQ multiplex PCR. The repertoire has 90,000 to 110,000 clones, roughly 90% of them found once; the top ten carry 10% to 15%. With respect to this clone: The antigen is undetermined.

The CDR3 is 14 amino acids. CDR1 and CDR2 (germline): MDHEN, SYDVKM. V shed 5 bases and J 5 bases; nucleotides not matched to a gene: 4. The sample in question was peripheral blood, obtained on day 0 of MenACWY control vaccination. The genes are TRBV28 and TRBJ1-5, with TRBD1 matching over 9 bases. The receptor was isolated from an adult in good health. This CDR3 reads CASSPGTGYQPQHF. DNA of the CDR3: TGTGCCAGCAGTCCCGGGACAGGGTATCAGCCCCAGCATTTT.